A single TCR beta chain is shown here with its context. No cognate antigen has been identified for it. The sample holds no much larger clone one base away, and base qualities are not on file. The method behind the library was the immunoSEQ multiplex PCR assay. For the multiplex PCR, a mixture combining 60 forward primers for TCR Vbeta segments and 13 reverse primers for TCR Jbeta segments was used. The CDR3 region of rearranged TCR beta genes was amplified from genomic DNA by a multiplex PCR assay. The Illumina HiSeq System was used to sequence the amplified TCR beta libraries as 87-base-pair reads. Per the original workflow: A later analysis counted approximately 74 million unique TCR beta chains across the 550 to 800 repertoires, and some 12 million of these chains were shared by at least two donors. A nearest-neighbor algorithm error-corrected the raw reads and collapsed the reads into unique sequences, merging closely related sequences to remove PCR and sequencing errors. CDR3 sequences were aligned to IMGT reference sequences to assign V, D and J gene segments. Each retained sequence needed at least a six-nucleotide match to both a V gene segment and a J gene segment. Rearrangements were called productive when the CDR3 lacked stop codons and stayed in frame with V and J; all others were non-productive. CDR3 was defined by IMGT convention, running from the second conserved V-encoded cysteine to the conserved J-encoded phenylalanine. Sequences without an unambiguous match to a single V gene segment were excluded from the earlier analysis of 500 to 700 of the donors. In an earlier analysis of approximately 590 of the donors, V segments were called functional above 56.7% productive rearrangements and were called segregating when the between-donor standard deviation exceeded 5%. To diagnose cytomegalovirus status from the catalog of TCR beta chain sequences, a statistical classification framework was built. In a later analysis, V and J genes were assigned by comparing TCR nucleotide sequences against IMGT/GENE-DB human TR gene sequences. Using the TCRdist pipeline, a later analysis assigned CDR3 sequences along with most-parsimonious VDJ recombination scenarios. A later analysis defined each TCR beta chain by its CDR3 amino acid sequence plus V-gene family, and excluded reads lacking a unique V-gene family. In a later analysis, 450 to 600 highly shared, low-generation-probability nucleotide sequences were removed to address suspected cross-contamination and a sequencing artifact. In a later analysis, a clonal expansion index was calculated for each public chain from normalized within-repertoire ranks of inferred template counts. Generation probabilities in a later analysis came from a VDJ recombination model fitted to out-of-frame rearrangements, and those results were checked against IGoR. A later analysis scored TCR-TCR, TCR-HLA and TCR-CMV co-occurrence with hypergeometric tests, applying a repertoire-size bias correction to TCR pairs. To estimate false discovery rates, a later analysis permuted the HLA or CMV assignments 20 times. In a later analysis, co-occurring TCRs were grouped with DBSCAN, and TCRdist sequence similarity was added when clustering was performed within HLA-allele-positive subsets. For co-occurrence clustering, repertoires with fewer than 30,000 or more than 120,000 public chains were excluded, along with five or six repertoires with anomalous nucleotide sharing. TCRdb mirrors the immuneACCESS table, restricted to in-frame sequences. Some clones are absent from its copies; in checked studies, under half trace to an unresolved V gene, and the reason for the others is unknown. V and J calls plus clone size are reproduced from that table; the DNA served to infer D and trimming. The table for this sample lists more than 85,000 clones; less than 70% of them were counted only once. Of the sample, 5.4% is held by the ten largest clones.

This entry comes from a study of cytomegalovirus exposure and HLA in healthy donors listed by TCRdb under 2017. Describing the broader study: According to an earlier analysis of a few hundred of the donors, roughly 180 million T cells yielded 90 million to 130 million unique TCR beta sequences and about 280 Gb of sequence data. In a later genetic analysis, genome-wide SNP genotypes for about three fifths of the roughly 670 donors were used, and that subset was treated as a discovery cohort. The number of donors typed differed by locus, with roughly 620-630 for A, B, C, DRB1 and DQB1, about 500 for DQA1, over 600 for DPA1, and 400 to 490 for DPB1. An earlier analysis of 450 to 750 of the donors used high-throughput TCR beta sequencing to judge whether each TCR beta V gene segment behaved as functional or pseudogenic. The later analysis used no new phenotypic data to find candidate immune exposures, relying instead on TCR beta sequences and their occurrence across donors. Class I and class II HLA loci were covered by the typing at four-digit resolution. A separate validation cohort of 100 to 150 different subjects was used in addition to the roughly 700-subject first cohort. To predict cytomegalovirus infection status, the study brought together high-throughput TCR immunosequencing, statistical association of individual TCRs with disease status, and machine learning. A later analysis re-analyzed previously published TCR beta repertoires from roughly 600 donors and added high-resolution HLA genotyping to study TCR occurrence patterns. The genetic ancestry cluster associated with self-reported Caucasian donors included 81% of the 300 to 400 genotyped donors. Donor age, sex, ethnicity and CMV serostatus were compiled together with the repertoire data. The study profiled the T cell repertoires of 550 to 700 subjects by immunosequencing and related them to cytomegalovirus serostatus. All discovery cohort repertoires had been generated on a single sequencing platform. Roughly 300 gigabases of sequencing data and around 85 million unique TCR sequences made up an early release that covered under 750 HLA-typed donors. On average, roughly 250,000 unique TCR beta nucleotide sequences were sequenced per donor among 300 to 500 genotyped donors of the cohort, with about 17% of those sequences being non-productive. The aim of the study was to test whether cataloging public T cell receptors could identify signatures of past pathogen exposure. Roughly five DR-DQ haplotypes were handled as single units for association and clustering because linkage in the cohort was strong. General findings and caveats noted by the study authors: A later genetic analysis reported fewer N-insertions in productive TCRs among donors in an Asian-associated ancestry cluster than the roughly 700-donor mean. In a later analysis, TCR association rates were found to vary across HLA loci, with the most associated TCRs seen for DRB1 alleles and the fewest for HLA-C alleles. Because counts were too low, about 18 rarely observed V segments, including chromosome 9 orphons, were excluded from the earlier analysis of about 500 of the donors. A total of about 150 TCR beta chains were listed by the study as associated with cytomegalovirus. The cohort was sequenced for TCR beta chains only, and without alpha or paired-chain data the features that could be detected were limited. An association between a missense DCLRE1C variant and V-gene and J-gene trimming of TCR beta chains was found in a later genetic analysis and replicated in an independent cohort. Because HLA typing was missing for some donors at each locus, association tests included only the typed subset. CMV serostatus was the only immune exposure information available for the cohort. In a later analysis, several top co-occurrence clusters were reported to appear linked to parvovirus B19, influenza, CMV and Epstein-Barr virus. When HLA alleles, especially DR and DQ, strongly co-occurred, TCR associations were difficult to assign to individual alleles. In an earlier analysis of approximately 600 of the donors, most TCR beta V segments were observed in productive rearrangements about 87% or about 30% of the time, broadly matching IMGT annotations. Specific HLA alleles were associated with roughly 17,000 TCR beta sequences at a false discovery rate of 0.05 in a later analysis. In vitro tests confirmed that a few of the cytomegalovirus-associated TCR beta chains recognize cytomegalovirus antigens. Linkage disequilibrium might explain the correlated functional status among segregating V segments, but an unknown experimental factor could not be excluded. Presence/absence analyses assumed roughly uniform sequencing depth across donors, an assumption that may not hold. A later analysis found that most CMV-associated TCR beta chains appeared HLA-restricted, with HLA associations seemingly driven largely by CMV exposure. A further reported finding was that TCR beta sequences accurately predicted the HLA-A and HLA-B alleles for most subjects in the first cohort. The classifier was reported to diagnose cytomegalovirus status with high specificity and sensitivity in both the original and validation cohorts. Most TCR sequences were seen in very few donors, while some public TCRs were found in many individuals. Some IMGT-functional V segments, including TRBV6-2 and TRBV6-3, could not be told apart with the 87-base-pair reads, so those segments were excluded. A cluster of highly shared sequence variants was judged likely to be a technical artifact of the sequencing pipeline. The authors suggested that the approach could potentially be extended to other disease states and immunological phenotypes. A later analysis found that HLA-associated TCR beta chains were more clonally expanded and had lower generation probabilities than equally common non-associated chains.

The cohort was made up of 500 to 850 healthy bone marrow donors. At the time of sampling, every cohort member was nominally healthy, though immune exposures that went unrecorded were likely present. The donor tested CMV seropositive and was one of the 289 seropositive cohort members. Every donor gave a peripheral blood sample, and the peripheral blood mononuclear cells from that sample were used for TCR beta sequencing. Genomic DNA extraction from the blood cell samples was performed with the Qiagen DNeasy Blood Extraction Kit. V and J lose 6 bases and 4 bases, and a span of 6 bases separates them. Measured from the cysteine to the phenylalanine, the CDR3 is 11 residues long. Only CDR3 DNA is held: 33 bases, read in frame from base 1. The germline V gene (reference sequence) yields LNHDA for CDR1 and SQIVND for CDR2.

Rearrangement joined TRBV19 to TRBJ1-1, with the D segment identity uncertain. This receptor was identified in a woman in her seventies in good health and CMV-seropositive. Sequenced sample: PBMCs. This receptor carries the CDR3 CASSYGTEAFF. The DNA is as follows: TGTGCCAGTAGCTACGGCACTGAAGCTTTCTTT.